Below, 21 T cell receptor beta chains from the same sample are listed, as sequenced in a study of CD8 T cells in Susac syndrome. Reverse transcription used about 0.45 to 1 ug RNA and random hexamers. MiXCR was run by TCRdb on the immunoSEQ multiplex PCR reads, yielding one entry per CDR3 protein. The data contain 150,000 or so distinct CDR3 sequences, 85% to 95% of them seen just once; the ten biggest clones take up more than 0.11%. The sequenced sample consisted of CD4+ T cells from PBMCs. The origin of the receptors is a human donor in good health.

The chain employs TRBV7-2 and TRBJ2-7; tentative D call: TRBD1 (6 bases). Trimming took 5 bases from V and 1 from J, leaving 12 bases between them. CDR1 and CDR2 from the germline V gene are SGHTA and FQGNSA. This CDR3 is 14 amino acids long. The CDR3 spells CASSLSDSSYEQYF. CDR3 coding DNA: TGTGCCAGCAGCCTCTCGGACAGTTCCTACGAGCAGTACTTC.

J is TRBJ2-6 and V is TRBV15, with TRBD2 as a possible D gene (6 bases). This CDR3 is 16 amino acids long. Trimming cost V 0 bases and J 12 bases, with 18 bases left between them. Germline V gene data show CDR1 as LNHNV and CDR2 as YYDKDF (reference sequence). The CDR3 loop reads CATSRDGAGRPRVLTF. CDR3 bases: TGTGCCACCAGCAGAGATGGGGCAGGGAGGCCCCGCGTCCTGACTTTC.

V gene TRBV2 combines with J gene TRBJ1-1, with D hard to call. Germline loops: CDR1 SNHLY, CDR2 FYNNEI. V was pared by 4 bases and J by 4 bases, with 10 bases between. This CDR3 is built from 13 residues. The CDR3 DNA sequence: TGTGCCAGCAGTGGGACGAAGGGCACTGAAGCTTTCTTT. Translated, it gives CASSGTKGTEAFF.

The rearrangement links TRBV6-5 to TRBJ1-1; D not certain. Germline V gene sequence: CDR1 MNHEY, CDR2 SVGAGI. The CDR3 runs 14 residues. Trimming stripped 6 bases from V and 4 bases from J, with 15 bases between. CDR3: CASRSGSDRTEAFF. The CDR3 bases are TGTGCCAGCAGATCCGGGTCCGACCGCACTGAAGCTTTCTTT.

The rearrangement uses TRBV20-1 and TRBJ1-6; no clear D. The V and J ends lost 6 bases and 5 bases respectively, with 8 bases between them. Germline CDR1 is DFQATT and CDR2 is SNEGSKA (reference sequence). The CDR3 runs to 12 residues. CDR3 DNA: TGCAGTGCCGAGGGCGATAATTCACCCCTCCACTTT. This encodes CSAEGDNSPLHF.

The rearrangement links TRBV4-1 to TRBJ2-7, with 12 bases that match TRBD1. The germline V gene encodes CDR1 MGHRA and CDR2 YSYEKL. The CDR3 spans 15 residues. J was trimmed by 6 bases and V by 4 bases; bases with no gene match: 7. CDR3 sequence (DNA): TGCGCCAGCAGCCCTCCGGGACAGGGGGCCCTCGAGCAGTACTTC. As protein: CASSPPGQGALEQYF.

The rearrangement links TRBV12-3 or TRBV12-4 to TRBJ1-5, with TRBD1 matching 7 bases. CDR3 length equals 17 residues. V was clipped by 7 bases and J by 5 bases; unmatched bases: 17. CDR3 amino acids: CASTFLSAGGYHQPQHF. The CDR3 bases are TGTGCCAGCACCTTCTTATCGGCAGGGGGGTACCATCAGCCCCAGCATTTT.

The CDR3 protein is CSAPRGIGTGMSEAFF. The DNA for the CDR3 is TGCAGCGCTCCGCGAGGGATCGGGACAGGTATGTCTGAAGCTTTCTTT. The chain combines TRBV29-1 with TRBJ1-1, with TRBD1 matching over 8 bases. The CDR3 covers 16 residues. V shed 7 bases and J 6 bases; nucleotides not matched to a gene: 19. In germline, CDR1 is SQVTM, CDR2 ANQGSEA.

The rearrangement uses TRBV6-2 or TRBV6-3 and TRBJ2-5; 7 nucleotides line up with TRBD2. The junction had 9 bases not matched to a gene; V was cut back by 0 bases and J by 2 bases. The CDR3 runs 17 residues. Looked up from germline, CDR1 is MNHEY and CDR2 is SVGEGT. CDR3 in DNA: TGTGCCAGCAGTTACTCCGACTGGGAGGGGATTCAAGAGACCCAGTACTTC. Translating gives CASSYSDWEGIQETQYF.

This clonotype was picked up one time. The chain combines TRBV23-1 with TRBJ2-3, with D possibly matching TRBD1 (5 bases). TRBV23-1 qualifies as an ORF whose function is uncertain. The CDR3 runs 18 residues. The ends were cut back, 1 base at V and 0 bases at J, with 17 bases in the middle. Written as DNA, the CDR3 is TGCGCCAGCAGTCAATGGACACCACTGGGGCACAGCACAGATACGCAGTATTTT. It codes for CASSQWTPLGHSTDTQYF.

The CDR3 loop reads CATAGASDQPQHF. The CDR3 nucleotides are TGTGCCACCGCAGGGGCATCAGATCAGCCCCAGCATTTT. This sequence joins TRBV10-3 and TRBJ1-5; maybe TRBD1 (6 bases). In germline, CDR1 is ENHRY, CDR2 SYGVKD. This CDR3 is built from 13 residues. The V end was cut by 10 bases, the J end by 5 bases, with 15 bases between.

V usage is TRBV5-4 and J usage is TRBJ2-3; D gene unclear. This CDR3 is built from 14 residues. The germline V and J ends were trimmed by 4 bases and 2 bases, with 11 bases remaining between them. In germline, CDR1 is SGHNT, CDR2 YYREEE (reference sequence). The CDR3 loop is CASSPNWNTDTQYF. The CDR3 coding sequence is TGTGCCAGCAGCCCCAACTGGAACACAGATACGCAGTATTTT.

The chain couples TRBV20-1 to TRBJ2-7; D might be TRBD1 (6 bases). V lost 5 bases to trimming and J lost 3 bases, with 20 bases between them. The germline V gene encodes CDR1 DFQATT and CDR2 SNEGSKA (reference sequence). This CDR3 has 15 residues. The CDR3 region has the DNA TGCAGTGCTTTGATAGTACAGGGATCGGACTACGAGCAGTACTTC. It encodes CSALIVQGSDYEQYF.

V gene TRBV12-3 or TRBV12-4 combines with J gene TRBJ2-5; no clear D. Trimming stripped 7 bases from V and 3 bases from J, with 15 bases between. The CDR3 length is 14 residues. CDR3 DNA sequence: TGTGCCAGCACCTCCGGATTTGGAGAAGAGACCCAGTACTTC. This codes for CASTSGFGEETQYF.

The CDR3 bases are TGTGCCAGCTCTGGGACTAGCACAGATACGCAGTATTTT. Translating gives CASSGTSTDTQYF. The V gene is TRBV9, the J gene TRBJ2-3; tentative D call: TRBD2 (6 bases). The V end was cut by 7 bases, the J end by 0 bases, with 9 bases between. The CDR3 contains 13 residues. The germline gives CDR1 SGDLS, CDR2 YYNGEE.

The chain employs TRBV6-1 and TRBJ1-2, with D unresolved. The V and J ends lost 5 bases and 3 bases respectively, with 19 bases between them. The CDR3 runs 16 residues. Germline CDR1 reads MNHNS; CDR2 reads SASEGT. This CDR3 reads CASSPVSYTGHYGYTF. In nucleotides, the CDR3 is TGTGCCAGCAGTCCAGTCTCCTACACGGGCCACTATGGCTACACCTTC.

The chain uses TRBV20-1 and TRBJ1-1; D uncertain. Germline V gene data show CDR1 as DFQATT and CDR2 as SNEGSKA (reference sequence). The CDR3 has 12 residues. CDR3 residues: CTARSMNTEAFF. DNA of the CDR3: TGCACCGCGAGAAGCATGAACACTGAAGCTTTCTTT.

The V and J genes are TRBV2 and TRBJ1-1; tentatively, D is TRBD1 (5 bases). The germline CDR1 and CDR2 sequences are SNHLY and FYNNEI. V lost 4 bases, J lost 4 bases, and 10 bases lay in between. The CDR3 spans 13 residues. CDR3 DNA sequence: TGTGCCAGCAGTGCAGGGCCGGGCACTGAAGCTTTCTTT. As protein: CASSAGPGTEAFF.

The genes are TRBV3-1 and TRBJ2-7; D gene unclear. This CDR3 is 15 amino acids long. V was trimmed by 1 base and J by 0 bases, leaving 10 bases between them. Per germline, CDR1 LGHDT and CDR2 YNNKEL (reference sequence). The DNA of the CDR3 is TGTGCCAGCAGCCAAGGGCCGCACGCCTCCTACGAGCAGTACTTC. This encodes CASSQGPHASYEQYF.

Of note for this clonotype: At one boundary the junction diverges from the germline segment, which might be a read error. The rearrangement joins TRBV2 to TRBJ1-1, with TRBD1 as a possible D gene (6 bases). CDR1 is SNHLY and CDR2 is FYNNEI in the germline V gene. The CDR3 spans 14 residues. In DNA form, the CDR3 reads TGTGCCAGCAGGGAAGGGGGAAGGAACACTGAAGCTTTCTTT. Protein product: CASREGGRNTEAFF. Full variable domain (missing parts from reference TRBV2 and TRBJ1-1): EPEVTQTPSHQVTQMGQEVILRCVPISNHLYFYWYRQILGQKVEFLVSFYNNEISEKSEIFDDQFSVERPDGSNFTLKIRSTKLEDSAMYFCASREGGRNTEAFFGQGTRLTVV.

This chain links TRBV4-1 with TRBJ2-6, with 9 bases fitting TRBD1. The trim removed 2 bases at V and 4 bases at J, leaving 9 bases unmatched. CDR1 is MGHRA and CDR2 is YSYEKL in the germline V gene. The CDR3 spans 18 residues. CDR3 sequence (DNA): TGCGCCAGCAGCCAACTCGGGACAGGGACCCCCGGGGCCAACGTCCTGACTTTC. Its translation is CASSQLGTGTPGANVLTF.